This T cell receptor (beta chain) was sequenced in a study of T cell responses to AZD1222 COVID-19 vaccine. Study-level findings and limits: Clonal diversity was possibly underestimated, and the donors were mostly white British, with more females. Following two doses of AZD1222, Spike-specific TCR breadth and depth rose. Targets within unmutated variant regions were reportedly found for nearly half of spike-specific TCRs.

About this clone itself: Its antigen is not known.

Clones were sequenced by immunoSEQ multiplex PCR, and TCRdb holds only the in-frame ones, with some missing. The table records tens of thousands of clones, about nine tenths of them present only once. J was trimmed by 8 bases and V by 5 bases; bases with no gene match: 4. From germline, CDR1 is SGHAT and CDR2 FQDESV (reference sequence). This CDR3 region has 15 residues. Second-dose groups at about 4 or about 12 weeks were pooled. This TCR was sampled from an adult who received the AZD1222 COVID-19 vaccine. The source was peripheral blood, collected 28 days after the second AZD1222 dose. This sequence joins TRBV11-1 and TRBJ1-6; 12 nucleotides line up with TRBD1. DNA for the CDR3: TGTGCCAGCAGCCGGGACAGGGGGCGTGATTCACCCCTCCACTTT. Its translation is CASSRDRGRDSPLHF.